This T cell receptor (beta chain) was sequenced in a study of T cell changes during pregnancy in multiple sclerosis. J lost 3 bases, V lost 10 bases, and 11 bases had no gene match. Germline V CDR1 and CDR2: SEHNR, FQNEAQ (reference sequence). The CDR3 loop spans 14 amino acids. Sequencing was performed with immunoSEQ multiplex PCR; in TCRdb, only in-frame clones are kept and a portion is missing. The table includes about 62,000 clones, 89% detected once. The chain links TRBV7-9 to TRBJ2-5; 7 positions match TRBD1. The sample here was peripheral blood, taken in the first trimester of pregnancy. This receptor was identified in a female donor with multiple sclerosis, enrolled in a pregnancy study. CDR3 sequence reads: CATQGERGEETQYF. The CDR3 coding sequence is TGTGCCACCCAGGGGGAACGGGGAGAAGAGACCCAGTACTTC.